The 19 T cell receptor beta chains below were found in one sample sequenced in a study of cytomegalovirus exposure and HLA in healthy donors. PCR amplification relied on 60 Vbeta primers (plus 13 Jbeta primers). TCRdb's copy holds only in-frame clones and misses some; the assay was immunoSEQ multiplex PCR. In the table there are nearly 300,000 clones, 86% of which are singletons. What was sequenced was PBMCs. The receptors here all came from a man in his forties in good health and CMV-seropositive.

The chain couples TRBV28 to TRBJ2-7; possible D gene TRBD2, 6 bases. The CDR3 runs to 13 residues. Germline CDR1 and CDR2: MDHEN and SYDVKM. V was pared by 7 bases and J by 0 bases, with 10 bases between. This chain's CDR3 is CASNFGSSYEQYF. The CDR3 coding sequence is TGTGCCAGCAATTTCGGGAGCTCCTACGAGCAGTACTTC.

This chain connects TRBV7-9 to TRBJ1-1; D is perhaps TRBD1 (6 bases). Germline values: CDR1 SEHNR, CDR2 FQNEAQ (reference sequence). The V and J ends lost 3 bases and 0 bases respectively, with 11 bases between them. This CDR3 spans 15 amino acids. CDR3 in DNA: TGTGCCAGCAGCTTGGTAGCAGGGGTGAACACTGAAGCTTTCTTT. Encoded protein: CASSLVAGVNTEAFF.

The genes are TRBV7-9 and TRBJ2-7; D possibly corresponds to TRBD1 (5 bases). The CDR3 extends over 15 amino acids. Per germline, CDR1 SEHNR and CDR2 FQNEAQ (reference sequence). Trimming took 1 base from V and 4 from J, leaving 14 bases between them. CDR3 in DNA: TGTGCCAGCAGCTTAGGGGGCCCGGGTTTTTACGAGCAGTACTTC. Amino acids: CASSLGGPGFYEQYF.

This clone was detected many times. CDR3 residues: CASRFTGTANTEAFF. The CDR3 DNA reads as TGCGCCAGCCGATTTACAGGGACAGCCAACACTGAAGCTTTCTTT. The chain uses TRBV5-1 and TRBJ1-1, with 7 bases lining up with TRBD1. Germline CDR1 SGHRS, CDR2 YFSETQ. The CDR3 loop spans 15 amino acids. The J segment lost 2 bases and the V segment lost 7 bases, leaving 11 bases of the junction unmatched.

The CDR3 loop reads CASSIGGQVGTDTQYF. CDR3 sequence (DNA): TGTGCCAGTAGTATAGGCGGACAGGTAGGCACAGATACGCAGTATTTT. The rearrangement links TRBV19 to TRBJ2-3; 7 positions agree with TRBD1. The CDR3 covers 16 residues. With V trimmed by 1 base and J by 1 base, 5 bases remained unmatched. CDR1 is LNHDA, CDR2 SQIVND, per germline (reference sequence).

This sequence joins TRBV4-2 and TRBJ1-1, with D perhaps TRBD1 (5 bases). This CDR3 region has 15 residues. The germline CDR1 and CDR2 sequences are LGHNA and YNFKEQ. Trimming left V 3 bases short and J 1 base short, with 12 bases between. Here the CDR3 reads CASSHGGTANTEAFF. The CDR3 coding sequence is TGTGCCAGCAGCCACGGCGGGACGGCGAACACTGAAGCTTTCTTT.

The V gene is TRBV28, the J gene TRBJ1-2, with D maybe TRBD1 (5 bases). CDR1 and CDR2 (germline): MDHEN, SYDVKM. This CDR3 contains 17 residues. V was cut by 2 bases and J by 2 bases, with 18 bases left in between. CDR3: CASSLPFHGGVNYGYTF. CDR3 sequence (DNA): TGTGCCAGCAGTTTACCCTTTCATGGAGGGGTCAACTATGGCTACACCTTC.

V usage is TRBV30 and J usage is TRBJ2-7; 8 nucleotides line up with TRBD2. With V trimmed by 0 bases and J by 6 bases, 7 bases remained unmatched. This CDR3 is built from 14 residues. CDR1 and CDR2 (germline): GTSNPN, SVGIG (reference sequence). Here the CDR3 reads CAWSVGLAGGEQYF. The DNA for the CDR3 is TGTGCCTGGAGTGTAGGGCTAGCGGGCGGCGAGCAGTACTTC.

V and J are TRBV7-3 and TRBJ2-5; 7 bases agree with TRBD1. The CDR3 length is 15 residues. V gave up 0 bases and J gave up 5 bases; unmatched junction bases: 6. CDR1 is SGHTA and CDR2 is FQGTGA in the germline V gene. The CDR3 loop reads CASSLTGQGDETQYF. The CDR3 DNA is TGTGCCAGCAGCTTAACCGGCCAGGGGGATGAGACCCAGTACTTC. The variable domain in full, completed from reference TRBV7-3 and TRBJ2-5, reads GAGVSQTPSNKVTEKGKYVELRCDPISGHTALYWYRQSLGQGPEFLIYFQGTGAADDSGLPNDRFFAVRPEGSVSTLKIQRTERGDSAVYLCASSLTGQGDETQYFGPGTRLLVL.

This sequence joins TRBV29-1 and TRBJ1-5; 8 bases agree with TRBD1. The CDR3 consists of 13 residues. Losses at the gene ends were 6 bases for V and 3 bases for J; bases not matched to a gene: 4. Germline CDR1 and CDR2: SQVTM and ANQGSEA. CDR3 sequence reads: CSVVDRDNQPQHF. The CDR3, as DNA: TGCAGCGTAGTGGACAGGGACAATCAGCCCCAGCATTTT.

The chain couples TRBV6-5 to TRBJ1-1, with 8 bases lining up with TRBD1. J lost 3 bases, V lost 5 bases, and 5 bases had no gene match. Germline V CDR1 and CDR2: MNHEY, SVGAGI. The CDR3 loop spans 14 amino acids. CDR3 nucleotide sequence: TGTGCCAGCAGTCGACAGGGGTGGTACACTGAAGCTTTCTTT. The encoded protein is CASSRQGWYTEAFF.

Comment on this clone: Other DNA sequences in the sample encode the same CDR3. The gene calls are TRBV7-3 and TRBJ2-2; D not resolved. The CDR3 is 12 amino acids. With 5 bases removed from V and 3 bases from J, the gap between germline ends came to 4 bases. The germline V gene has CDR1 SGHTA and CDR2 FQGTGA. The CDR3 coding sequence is TGTGCCAGCAGCCGAGACACCGGGGAGCTGTTTTTT. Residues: CASSRDTGELFF.

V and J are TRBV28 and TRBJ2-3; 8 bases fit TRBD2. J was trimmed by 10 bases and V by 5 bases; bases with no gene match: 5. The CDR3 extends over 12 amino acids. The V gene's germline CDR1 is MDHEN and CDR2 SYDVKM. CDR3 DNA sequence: TGTGCCAGCAGTCCCGGACTAGCCGCGCAGTATTTT. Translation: CASSPGLAAQYF.

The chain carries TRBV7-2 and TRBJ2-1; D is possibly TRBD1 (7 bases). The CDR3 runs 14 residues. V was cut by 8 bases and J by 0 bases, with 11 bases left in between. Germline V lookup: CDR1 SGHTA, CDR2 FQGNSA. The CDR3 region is CASGGTVSYNEQFF. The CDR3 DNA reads TGTGCCAGCGGGGGGACAGTCTCCTACAATGAGCAGTTCTTC.

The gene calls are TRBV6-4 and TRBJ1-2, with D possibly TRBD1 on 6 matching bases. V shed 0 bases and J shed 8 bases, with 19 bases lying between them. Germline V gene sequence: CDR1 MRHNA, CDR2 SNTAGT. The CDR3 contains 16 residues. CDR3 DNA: TGTGCCAGCAGTGACTCGATGGGGGCGAACCTTAGGGGCTACACCTTC. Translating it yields CASSDSMGANLRGYTF.

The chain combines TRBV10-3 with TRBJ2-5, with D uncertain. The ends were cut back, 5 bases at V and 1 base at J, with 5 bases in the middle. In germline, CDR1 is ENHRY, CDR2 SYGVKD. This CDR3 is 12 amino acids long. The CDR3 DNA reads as TGTGCCATCAGTAGCACCCAAGAGACCCAGTACTTC. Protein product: CAISSTQETQYF.

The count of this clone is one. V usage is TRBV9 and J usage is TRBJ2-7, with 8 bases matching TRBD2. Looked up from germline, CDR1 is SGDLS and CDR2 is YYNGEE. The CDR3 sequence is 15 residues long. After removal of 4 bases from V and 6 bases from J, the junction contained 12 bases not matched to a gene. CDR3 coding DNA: TGTGCCAGCAGCCCGAGCGGGAGCAGTCGGGGCGAGCAGTACTTC. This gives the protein CASSPSGSSRGEQYF.

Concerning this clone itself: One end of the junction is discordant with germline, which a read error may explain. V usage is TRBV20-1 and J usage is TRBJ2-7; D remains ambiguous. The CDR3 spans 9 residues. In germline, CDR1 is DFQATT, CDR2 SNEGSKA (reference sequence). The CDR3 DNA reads TGCAGTGCTAGAGGAGCAATTGGCTTC. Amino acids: CSARGAIGF.

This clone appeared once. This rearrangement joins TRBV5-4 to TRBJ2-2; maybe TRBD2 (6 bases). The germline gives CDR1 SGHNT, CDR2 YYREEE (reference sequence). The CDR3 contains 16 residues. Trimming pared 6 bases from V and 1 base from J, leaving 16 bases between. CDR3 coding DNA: TGTGCCAGCACCCATCTCTCGGGGGTGAACACCGGGGAGCTGTTTTTT. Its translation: CASTHLSGVNTGELFF. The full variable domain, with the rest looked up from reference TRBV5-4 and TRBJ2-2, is ETGVTQSPTHLIKTRGQQVTLRCSSQSGHNTVSWYQQALGQGPQFIFQYYREEENGRGNFPPRFSGLQFPNYSSELNVNALELDDSALYLCASTHLSGVNTGELFFGEGSRLTVL.